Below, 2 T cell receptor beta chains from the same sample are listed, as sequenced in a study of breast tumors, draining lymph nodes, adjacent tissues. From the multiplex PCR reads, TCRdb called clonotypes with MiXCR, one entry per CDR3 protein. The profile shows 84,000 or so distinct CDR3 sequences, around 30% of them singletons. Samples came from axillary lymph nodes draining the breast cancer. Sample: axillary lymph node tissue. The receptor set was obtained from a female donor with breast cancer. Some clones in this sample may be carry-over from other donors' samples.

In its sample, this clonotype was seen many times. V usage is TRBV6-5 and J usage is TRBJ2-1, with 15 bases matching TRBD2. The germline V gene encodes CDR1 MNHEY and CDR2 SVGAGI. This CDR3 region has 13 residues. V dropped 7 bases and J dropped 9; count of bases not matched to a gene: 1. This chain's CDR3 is CASKGLAGGEQFF. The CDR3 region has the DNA TGTGCCAGCAAGGGACTAGCGGGAGGTGAGCAGTTCTTC.

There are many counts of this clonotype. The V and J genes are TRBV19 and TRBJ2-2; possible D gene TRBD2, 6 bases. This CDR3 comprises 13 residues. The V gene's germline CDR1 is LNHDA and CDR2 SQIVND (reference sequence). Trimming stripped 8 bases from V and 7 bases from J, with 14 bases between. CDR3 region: CASQLLGGGELFF. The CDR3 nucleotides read TGTGCCAGTCAACTCTTGGGGGGCGGGGAGCTGTTTTTT.